This TCR beta chain was observed in a study of T cells in Graves' hyperthyroidism and ophthalmopathy. The CDR3 is made up of 13 amino acids. Between the trimmed V and J ends, which lost 7 bases and 5 bases, there was a span of 14 bases. Many counts were recorded for this clonotype. What was amplified from RNA transcripts were TCR beta CDR3 regions. The HTBI primer set drove a first-round RT-PCR of the TCR CDR3. MiXCR, applied by TCRdb to the multiplex PCR reads, yields one record per CDR3 protein. The data show 500,000 to 550,000 distinct CDR3 sequences, with less than 25% seen just once and about 25% held by the top ten.

This receptor was identified in a man aged 18 to 30 with Graves' hyperthyroidism. This chain joins TRBV12-3 or TRBV12-4 and TRBJ1-2; TRBD1 is a possible D gene (5 bases). The specimen was blood. CDR3 coding DNA: TGTGCCAGCAATTTCAGGGATGGGTATGGCTACACCTTC. Translation gives CASNFRDGYGYTF.